The rows below give T cell receptor beta chains drawn from one sample of a study of control samples from healthy donors and cancer patients. Sequencing was performed with immunoSEQ multiplex PCR; in TCRdb, only in-frame clones are kept and a portion is missing. The sample has around 120,000 clones, approximately 90% seen once; the top ten hold around 3.5%. The sequenced sample was blood. All receptors derive from a middle-aged man in good health. Each CDR3 is given with its conserved first and last residue. D genes are given only for firm matches. Clone size, where shown, is once, few, many, or a class for clones that have expanded.

V gene	J gene	D gene	clone size	CDR3 protein	CDR3 DNA
TRBV5-6	TRBJ1-5	-	-	CASSLISARGNQPQHF	TGTGCCAGCAGCTTGATCTCCGCCAGGGGCAATCAGCCCCAGCATTTT
TRBV19	TRBJ2-3	-	-	CASSMSMADTQYF	TGTGCCAGTAGTATGTCAATGGCGGATACGCAGTATTTT
TRBV10-3	TRBJ2-1	TRBD2	-	CAIRPGPGGLAGAHYNEQFF	TGTGCCATTCGACCGGGACCGGGGGGACTAGCGGGGGCCCATTACAATGAGCAGTTCTTC
TRBV6-1	TRBJ1-1	TRBD1	-	CASSDEGQGTTEAFF	TGTGCCAGCAGTGATGAGGGACAGGGAACCACTGAAGCTTTCTTT
TRBV25-1	TRBJ2-5	-	-	CASRLTITLDETQYF	TGTGCCAGCAGGTTGACGATCACTCTCGATGAGACCCAGTACTTC
TRBV2	TRBJ1-5	-	-	CASSEGQGDQPQHF	TGTGCCAGCAGTGAGGGGCAGGGCGATCAGCCCCAGCATTTT
TRBV2	TRBJ2-1	-	once	CASSELADNEQFF	TGTGCCAGCAGTGAGTTAGCGGACAATGAGCAGTTCTTC
TRBV24-1	TRBJ1-3	-	few	CATSDSGAGNTIYF	TGTGCCACCAGTGATTCAGGGGCTGGAAACACCATATATTTT
TRBV29-1	TRBJ1-3	TRBD1	-	CSVERRTGSGNTIYF	TGCAGCGTTGAAAGGCGGACAGGGTCTGGAAACACCATATATTTT
TRBV5-6	TRBJ1-2	TRBD1	-	CASREGQGAGYGYTF	TGTGCCAGCAGGGAAGGACAGGGGGCGGGGTATGGCTACACCTTC
TRBV6-1	TRBJ1-6	-	-	CASSEKGLRINSPLHF	TGTGCCAGCAGTGAAAAGGGACTACGGATTAATTCACCCCTCCACTTT
TRBV9	TRBJ2-2	TRBD2	-	CASSVPGGTGELFF	TGTGCCAGCAGCGTTCCGGGGGGAACCGGGGAGCTGTTTTTT
TRBV7-3	TRBJ2-2	TRBD1	-	CASSPKRGPVGELFF	TGTGCCAGCAGCCCCAAAAGGGGGCCGGTCGGGGAGCTGTTTTTT
TRBV10-3	TRBJ2-5	-	-	CAISESLREETQYF	TGTGCCATCAGTGAGTCATTGCGTGAGGAGACCCAGTACTTC
TRBV11-3	TRBJ2-4	TRBD1	-	CASSLAGGTKNIQYF	TGTGCCAGCAGCTTAGCAGGGGGCACCAAAAACATTCAGTACTTC
TRBV7-3	TRBJ2-6	TRBD1	-	CASSTQGARGANVLTF	TGTGCCAGCAGCACACAGGGGGCGCGCGGGGCCAACGTCCTGACTTTC
TRBV14	TRBJ1-1	-	few	CASSQETGWDTEAFF	TGTGCCAGCAGCCAAGAGACGGGTTGGGACACTGAAGCTTTCTTT
TRBV18	TRBJ2-5	-	-	CASSPGRGETQYF	TGTGCCAGCTCCCCAGGCCGGGGGGAGACCCAGTACTTC
TRBV2	TRBJ2-1	TRBD2	-	CASSEIGAGGPHEQFF	TGTGCCAGCAGTGAAATTGGGGCGGGGGGGCCCCATGAGCAGTTCTTC
TRBV5-1	TRBJ1-2	-	-	CASSVTGIGYTF	TGCGCCAGCAGCGTAACAGGGATAGGCTACACCTTC
TRBV5-6	TRBJ2-7	-	-	CASSLRTYTAYEQYF	TGTGCCAGCAGCTTGAGAACTTACACCGCCTACGAGCAGTACTTC
TRBV6-1	TRBJ1-2	-	-	CASSEALTDRGGYTF	TGTGCCAGCAGTGAAGCCCTGACAGACCGGGGTGGCTACACCTTC
TRBV6-5	TRBJ1-5	-	few	CASSSKTGNQPQHF	TGTGCCAGCAGTTCCAAGACAGGCAATCAGCCCCAGCATTTT
TRBV3-1/TRBV3-2	TRBJ1-1	-	-	CASSLGSTEAFF	TGTGCCAGCAGCCTAGGATCCACTGAAGCTTTCTTT
TRBV19	TRBJ1-6	-	many	CASSWQSSYNSPLHF	TGTGCCAGTAGTTGGCAGAGCTCCTATAATTCACCCCTCCACTTT
TRBV11-3	TRBJ2-3	TRBD2	-	CASSNGTSGITDTQYF	TGTGCCAGCAGCAACGGGACTAGCGGAATCACAGATACGCAGTATTTT
TRBV27	TRBJ1-5	-	-	CASSRDSNQPQHF	TGTGCCAGCAGCCGGGACAGCAATCAGCCCCAGCATTTT
TRBV5-1	TRBJ2-3	TRBD2	few	CASSLGAGGTDTQYF	TGCGCCAGCAGCTTAGGAGCGGGGGGCACAGATACGCAGTATTTT
TRBV9	TRBJ1-2	-	-	CASSVTGNYGYTF	TGTGCCAGCAGCGTAACAGGGAACTATGGCTACACCTTC
TRBV30	TRBJ1-6	-	-	CASSGFMNSPLHF	TGTGCCTCCTCTGGGTTCATGAATTCACCCCTCCACTTT
TRBV9	TRBJ1-1	-	-	CASSGADIMNTEAFF	TGTGCCAGCAGCGGGGCGGACATTATGAACACTGAAGCTTTCTTT
TRBV4-3	TRBJ2-7	-	-	CASSQDSPAPSYEQYF	TGCGCCAGCAGCCAAGATAGTCCGGCACCTTCCTACGAGCAGTACTTC
TRBV7-2	TRBJ1-1	-	-	CASSLEALLNTEAFF	TGTGCCAGCAGCTTAGAAGCGTTGTTGAACACTGAAGCTTTCTTT
TRBV11-2	TRBJ1-3	TRBD1	-	CASSFHGTGSSYTIYF	TGTGCCAGCAGCTTTCACGGGACAGGGAGCTCTTACACCATATATTTT
TRBV25-1	TRBJ1-5	-	medium-sized	CASSDNSGVHNQPQHF	TGTGCCAGCAGTGATAATTCAGGGGTCCACAATCAGCCCCAGCATTTT
TRBV7-6	TRBJ2-2	TRBD2	-	CASSLELAGGPYTGELFF	TGTGCCAGCAGCTTAGAACTAGCGGGGGGGCCGTACACCGGGGAGCTGTTTTTT
TRBV14	TRBJ2-3	-	few	CASSQWSGQGWDTQYF	TGTGCCAGCAGCCAATGGTCGGGACAAGGGTGGGATACGCAGTATTTT
TRBV6-2/TRBV6-3	TRBJ2-3	-	-	CASSYSMATIPQYF	TGTGCCAGCAGTTACTCGATGGCGACAATTCCGCAGTATTTT
TRBV9	TRBJ2-3	TRBD2	-	CASSVGVSGGPSTDTQYF	TGTGCCAGCAGCGTAGGGGTTAGCGGGGGCCCAAGCACAGATACGCAGTATTTT